This TCR beta chain was identified in a study of cytomegalovirus exposure and HLA in healthy donors. Whole-study context: Approximately 85 million unique TCRs from HLA-typed donors were held in an early data release.

Germline assignment: CDR1 LGHNA and CDR2 YNFKEQ. V was pared by 3 bases and J by 0 bases, with 17 bases of the junction left unmatched. This CDR3 has 20 residues. Each donor's status was that of a healthy bone marrow donor. Study-level points and caveats: TCR beta V- and J-gene trimming, according to a later analysis, was linked to a missense DCLRE1C variant. Indistinguishable V segments, including TRBV6-2 and TRBV6-3, were excluded.

On this clone: Its antigen is not known.

The PCR made use of 60 Vbeta and 13 Jbeta primers. Clones were sequenced by immunoSEQ multiplex PCR, and TCRdb holds only the in-frame ones, with some missing. The sample gives some 120,000 clones, around 79% of which show up once; around 3.7% is in the top ten. This clonotype originated in a woman aged 40-49 years in good health and CMV-seronegative. The sample consisted of PBMCs. The chain combines TRBV4-2 with TRBJ1-3; 7 bases line up with TRBD1. The CDR3 nucleotides are TGTGCCAGCAGCCAGAGATACCATCGGGGACAGTCATCCTCTGGAAACACCATATATTTT. It yields the protein CASSQRYHRGQSSSGNTIYF.